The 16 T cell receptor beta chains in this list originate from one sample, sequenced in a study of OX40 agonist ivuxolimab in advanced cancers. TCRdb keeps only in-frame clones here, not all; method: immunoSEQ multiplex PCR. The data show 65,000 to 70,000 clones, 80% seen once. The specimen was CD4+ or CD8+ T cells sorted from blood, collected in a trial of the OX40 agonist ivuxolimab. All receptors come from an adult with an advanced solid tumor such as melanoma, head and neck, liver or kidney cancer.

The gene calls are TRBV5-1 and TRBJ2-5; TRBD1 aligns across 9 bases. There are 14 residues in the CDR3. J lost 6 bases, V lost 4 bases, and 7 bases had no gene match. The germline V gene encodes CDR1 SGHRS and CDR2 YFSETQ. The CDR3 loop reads CASSPTGGTKTQYF. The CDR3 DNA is TGCGCCAGCAGCCCGACAGGGGGGACGAAGACCCAGTACTTC.

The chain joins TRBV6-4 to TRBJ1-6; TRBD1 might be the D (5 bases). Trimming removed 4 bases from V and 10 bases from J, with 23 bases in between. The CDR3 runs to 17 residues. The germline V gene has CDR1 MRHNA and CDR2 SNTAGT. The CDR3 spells CASSGNGEGGVGSPLHF. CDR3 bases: TGTGCCAGCAGTGGCAACGGGGAGGGAGGGGTCGGATCACCCCTCCACTTT.

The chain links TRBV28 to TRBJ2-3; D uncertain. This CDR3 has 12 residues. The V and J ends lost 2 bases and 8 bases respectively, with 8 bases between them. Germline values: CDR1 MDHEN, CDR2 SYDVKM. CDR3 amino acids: CASSLGRPTQYF. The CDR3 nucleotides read TGTGCCAGCAGTTTAGGCCGACCTACGCAGTATTTT.

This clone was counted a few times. The CDR3 sequence: CASSTRESGTDTQYF. The CDR3, as DNA: TGCGCCAGCAGCACTCGGGAGTCGGGCACAGATACGCAGTATTTT. The chain couples TRBV5-1 to TRBJ2-3; maybe TRBD2 (6 bases). Germline loops: CDR1 SGHRS, CDR2 YFSETQ. The V end lost 4 bases, the J end lost 1 base, and 13 bases lay between the germline ends. The CDR3 length is 15 residues.

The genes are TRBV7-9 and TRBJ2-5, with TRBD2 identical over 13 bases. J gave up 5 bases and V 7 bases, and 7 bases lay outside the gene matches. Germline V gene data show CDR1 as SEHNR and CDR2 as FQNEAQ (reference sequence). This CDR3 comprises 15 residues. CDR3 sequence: CASKTSGGAEETQYF. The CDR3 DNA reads TGTGCCAGCAAAACTAGCGGGGGGGCTGAGGAGACCCAGTACTTC.

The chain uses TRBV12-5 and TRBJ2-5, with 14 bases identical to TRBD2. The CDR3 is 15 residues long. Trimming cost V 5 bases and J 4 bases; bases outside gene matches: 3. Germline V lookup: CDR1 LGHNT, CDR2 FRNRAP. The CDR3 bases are TGTGCTAGTGGTCGCGGGACTAGCGGGGGAGAGACCCAGTACTTC. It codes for CASGRGTSGGETQYF.

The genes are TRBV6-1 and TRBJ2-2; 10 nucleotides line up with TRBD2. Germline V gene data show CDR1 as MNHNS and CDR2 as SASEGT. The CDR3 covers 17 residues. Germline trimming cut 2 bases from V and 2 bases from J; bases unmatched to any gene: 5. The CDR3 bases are TGTGCCAGCAGTGAATTGGGACTAGCGATTAACACCGGGGAGCTGTTTTTT. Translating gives CASSELGLAINTGELFF.

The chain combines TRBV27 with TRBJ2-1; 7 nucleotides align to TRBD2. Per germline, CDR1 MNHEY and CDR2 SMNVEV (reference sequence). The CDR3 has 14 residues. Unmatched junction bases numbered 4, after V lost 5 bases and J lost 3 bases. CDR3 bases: TGTGCCAGCAGTCCGCGGGGGAGCTACAATGAGCAGTTCTTC. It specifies CASSPRGSYNEQFF.

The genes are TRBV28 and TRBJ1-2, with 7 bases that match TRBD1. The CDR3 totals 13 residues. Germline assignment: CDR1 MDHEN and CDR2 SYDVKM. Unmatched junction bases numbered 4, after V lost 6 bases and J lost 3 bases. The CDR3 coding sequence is TGTGCCAGCAGCATCGACAGGGACTATGGCTACACCTTC. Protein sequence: CASSIDRDYGYTF.

The CDR3 is CASSLDKGGEQFF. CDR3 DNA sequence: TGTGCCAGCAGCTTAGATAAGGGGGGTGAGCAGTTCTTC. The chain has TRBV11-2 and TRBJ2-1, with D tentatively TRBD1 or TRBD2 (6 bases each). The CDR3 spans 13 residues. Between the trimmed V and J ends, which lost 0 bases and 9 bases, there was a span of 9 bases. The germline CDR1 and CDR2 sequences are SGHAT and FQNNGV. Variable domain in full (rest from reference TRBV11-2 and TRBJ2-1): EAGVAQSPRYKIIEKRQSVAFWCNPISGHATLYWYQQILGQGPKLLIQFQNNGVVDDSQLPKDRFSAERLKGVDSTLKIQPAKLEDSAVYLCASSLDKGGEQFFGPGTRLTVL.

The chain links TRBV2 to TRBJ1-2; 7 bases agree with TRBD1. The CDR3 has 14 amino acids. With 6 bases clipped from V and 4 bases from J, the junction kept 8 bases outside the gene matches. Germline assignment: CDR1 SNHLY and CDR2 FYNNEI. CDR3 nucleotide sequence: TGTGCCAGCAGCGTCTGGACAGGCACCTATGGCTACACCTTC. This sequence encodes CASSVWTGTYGYTF.

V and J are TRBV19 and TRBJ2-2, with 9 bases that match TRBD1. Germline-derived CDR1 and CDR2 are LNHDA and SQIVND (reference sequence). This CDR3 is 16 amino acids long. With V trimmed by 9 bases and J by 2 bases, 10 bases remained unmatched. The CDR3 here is CASLPTGGVNTGELFF. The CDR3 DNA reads TGTGCCAGCCTCCCGACAGGGGGTGTTAACACCGGGGAGCTGTTTTTT.

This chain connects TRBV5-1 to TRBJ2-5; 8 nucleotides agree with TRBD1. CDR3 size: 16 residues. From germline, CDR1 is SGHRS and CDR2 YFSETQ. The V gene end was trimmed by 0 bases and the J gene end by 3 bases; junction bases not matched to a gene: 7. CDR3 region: CASSLEGRGREETQYF. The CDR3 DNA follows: TGCGCCAGCAGCTTGGAGGGCAGGGGGCGAGAAGAGACCCAGTACTTC.

CDR3 region: CASRVPPYEQYF. CDR3 coding DNA: TGTGCCAGCAGGGTCCCTCCTTACGAGCAGTACTTC. This chain uses TRBV6-1 with TRBJ2-7; no clear D gene. V gave up 6 bases and J gave up 4 bases, with 10 bases separating them. The germline V gene encodes CDR1 MNHNS and CDR2 SASEGT. CDR3 length equals 12 residues.

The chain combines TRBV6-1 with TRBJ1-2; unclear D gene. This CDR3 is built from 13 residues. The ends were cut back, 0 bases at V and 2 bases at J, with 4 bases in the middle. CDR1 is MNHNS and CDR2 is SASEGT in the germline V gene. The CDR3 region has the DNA TGTGCCAGCAGTGAAGCAGGGAACTATGGCTACACCTTC. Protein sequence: CASSEAGNYGYTF.

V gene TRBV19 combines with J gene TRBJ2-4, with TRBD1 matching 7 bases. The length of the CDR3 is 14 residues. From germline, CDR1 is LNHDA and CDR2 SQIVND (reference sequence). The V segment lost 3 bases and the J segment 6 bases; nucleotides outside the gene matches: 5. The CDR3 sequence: CASSIQGEGNIQYF. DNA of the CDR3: TGTGCCAGTAGTATCCAGGGGGAAGGAAACATTCAGTACTTC.